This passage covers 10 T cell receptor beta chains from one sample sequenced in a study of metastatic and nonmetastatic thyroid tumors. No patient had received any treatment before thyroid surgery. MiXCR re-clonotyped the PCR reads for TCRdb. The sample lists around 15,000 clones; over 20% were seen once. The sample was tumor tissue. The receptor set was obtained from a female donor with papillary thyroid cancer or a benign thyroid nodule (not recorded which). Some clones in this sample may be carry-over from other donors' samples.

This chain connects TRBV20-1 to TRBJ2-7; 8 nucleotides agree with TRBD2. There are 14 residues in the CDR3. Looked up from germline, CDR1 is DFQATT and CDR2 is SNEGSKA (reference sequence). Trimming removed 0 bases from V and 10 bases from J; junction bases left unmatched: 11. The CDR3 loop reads CSARDPGLGYYQYF. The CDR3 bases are TGCAGTGCTAGAGACCCGGGACTAGGGTACTATCAGTACTTC.

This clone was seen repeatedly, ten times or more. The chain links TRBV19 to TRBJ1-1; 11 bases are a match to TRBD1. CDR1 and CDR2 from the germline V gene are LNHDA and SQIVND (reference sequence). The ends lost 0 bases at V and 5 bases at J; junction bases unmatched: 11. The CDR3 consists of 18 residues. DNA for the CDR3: TGTGCCAGTAGTATAGAGGGACAGGGGGTAGCCCAACGGACTGAAGCTTTCTTT. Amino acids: CASSIEGQGVAQRTEAFF.

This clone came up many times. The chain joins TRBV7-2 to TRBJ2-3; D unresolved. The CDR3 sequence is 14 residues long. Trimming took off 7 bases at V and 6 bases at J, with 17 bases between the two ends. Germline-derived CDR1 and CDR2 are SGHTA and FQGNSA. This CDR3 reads CASTTYSKADTQYF. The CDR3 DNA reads TGTGCCAGCACCACATACTCCAAGGCGGATACGCAGTATTTT.

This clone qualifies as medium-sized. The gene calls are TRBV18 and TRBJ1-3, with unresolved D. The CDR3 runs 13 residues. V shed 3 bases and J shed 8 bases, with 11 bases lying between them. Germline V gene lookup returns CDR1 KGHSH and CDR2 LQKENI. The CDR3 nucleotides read TGTGCCAGCTCACCCACCTCGGCGGACACCATATATTTT. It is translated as CASSPTSADTIYF.

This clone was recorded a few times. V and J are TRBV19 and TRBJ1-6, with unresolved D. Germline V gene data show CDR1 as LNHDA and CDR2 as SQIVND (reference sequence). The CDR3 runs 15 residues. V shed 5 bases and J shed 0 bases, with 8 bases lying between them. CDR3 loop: CASSFGSSYNSPLHF. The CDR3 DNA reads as TGTGCCAGTAGTTTTGGAAGCTCCTATAATTCACCCCTCCACTTT.

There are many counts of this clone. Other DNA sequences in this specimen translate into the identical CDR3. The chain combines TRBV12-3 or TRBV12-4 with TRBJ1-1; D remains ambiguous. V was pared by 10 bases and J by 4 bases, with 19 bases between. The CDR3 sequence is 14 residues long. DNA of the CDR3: TGTGCCACCCATTGGAGGGCGCCGGGCACTGAAGCTTTCTTT. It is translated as CATHWRAPGTEAFF.

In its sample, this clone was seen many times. The CDR3: CASSQGGARVGKLFF. The CDR3 nucleotides read TGTGCCAGCAGCCAAGGTGGGGCCCGCGTTGGAAAACTGTTTTTT. The chain joins TRBV3-1 to TRBJ1-4; TRBD1 is a possible D gene (5 bases). Germline loops: CDR1 LGHDT, CDR2 YNNKEL (reference sequence). CDR3 length: 15 residues. The ends were cut back, 1 base at V and 10 bases at J, with 16 bases in the middle.

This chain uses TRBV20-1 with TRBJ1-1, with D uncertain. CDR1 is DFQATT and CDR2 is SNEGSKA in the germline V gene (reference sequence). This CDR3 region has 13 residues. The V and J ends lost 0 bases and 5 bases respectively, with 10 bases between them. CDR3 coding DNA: TGCAGTGCTAGAGATGACATTGAGACTGAAGCTTTCTTT. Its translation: CSARDDIETEAFF.

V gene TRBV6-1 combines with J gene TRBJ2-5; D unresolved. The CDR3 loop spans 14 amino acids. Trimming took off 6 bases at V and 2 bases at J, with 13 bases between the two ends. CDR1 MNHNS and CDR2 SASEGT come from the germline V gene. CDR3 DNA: TGTGCCAGCAGCCCCAGGCCGTATCAAGAGACCCAGTACTTC. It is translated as CASSPRPYQETQYF.

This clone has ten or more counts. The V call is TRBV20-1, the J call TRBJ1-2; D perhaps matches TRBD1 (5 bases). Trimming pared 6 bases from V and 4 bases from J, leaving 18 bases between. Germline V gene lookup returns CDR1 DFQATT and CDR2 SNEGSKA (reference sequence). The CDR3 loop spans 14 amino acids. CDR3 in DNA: TGCAGTGCGAGGGAACACGACAGTTTCTATGGCTACACCTTC. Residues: CSAREHDSFYGYTF.